The subject of this entry is one T cell receptor beta chain. The antigen remains unidentified. The sample is drawn from a study of shared clonotypes between healthy human individuals. Study results and limitations: Incompleteness in sorted-subset sequencing, despite large depth, was shown by rarefaction.

TCRdb's copy holds only in-frame clones and misses some; the assay was immunoSEQ multiplex PCR. The table records roughly 1,500,000 clones, approximately 98.5% of them present only once. The ends lost 3 bases at V and 7 bases at J; junction bases unmatched: 5. In germline, CDR1 is MGHDK, CDR2 SYGVNS. The CDR3 consists of 15 residues. The clonotype originates from a man aged 30 to 39 in good health. The sample taken for sequencing was naive CD4+ T cells sorted from blood. As to subset: CD45RA+ positively selected. The chain combines TRBV25-1 with TRBJ1-4; 10 bases are a match to TRBD1. The CDR3 DNA reads as TGTGCCAGCAGTGAGCCCGGGACAGGGGCTGAAAAACTGTTTTTT. Encoded protein: CASSEPGTGAEKLFF.